Below, 19 T cell receptor beta chains from the same sample are listed, as sequenced in a study of response to subunit inactivated influenza vaccine. In TCRdb, the RT-PCR reads were re-called with MiXCR into one record per CDR3 protein. This table has 500,000 to 700,000 distinct CDR3 sequences, around 25% appearing once. Another study also made use of these data, one on T cells expressing NK-cell markers. In that study: Production of TCR beta cDNA relied on 5'RACE template switching with UMIs.

The material sequenced was CD4+ T cells sorted from PBMCs, taken roughly 12 days after vaccination. These receptors were obtained from a man between 50 and 59 years old who received an inactivated influenza vaccine.

The CDR3 DNA reads TGTGCCACTCTGGTCGAGAACACCGGGGAGCTGTTTTTT. It encodes CATLVENTGELFF. The J gene is TRBJ2-2, the V gene TRBV7-9; D remains ambiguous. Germline loops: CDR1 SEHNR, CDR2 FQNEAQ (reference sequence). CDR3 length equals 13 residues. Trimming removed 10 bases from V and 1 base from J, with 10 bases in between.

This clonotype was seen ten or more times. This chain connects TRBV28 to TRBJ1-4, with D possibly matching TRBD1 (6 bases). Germline assignment: CDR1 MDHEN and CDR2 SYDVKM. This CDR3 contains 17 residues. V lost 2 bases and J lost 2, with 15 bases in between. CDR3 sequence (DNA): TGTGCCAGCAGTTTAGAGTTCCCGGGGGCGACTAATGAAAAACTGTTTTTT. Translating it yields CASSLEFPGATNEKLFF.

This clonotype was observed a few times. V and J are TRBV29-1 and TRBJ1-5; 7 bases align to TRBD1. V was clipped by 6 bases and J by 4 bases; unmatched bases: 6. The V gene's germline CDR1 is SQVTM and CDR2 ANQGSEA. The length of the CDR3 is 13 residues. The CDR3 nucleotides are TGCAGCGTCGCCGGGACAGAGAATCAGCCCCAGCATTTT. This codes for CSVAGTENQPQHF.

The sample holds a few counts of this clonotype. The V gene is TRBV12-3 or TRBV12-4, the J gene TRBJ2-5, with 9 positions matching TRBD1. The CDR3 is made up of 16 amino acids. Germline trimming cut 6 bases from V and 0 bases from J; bases unmatched to any gene: 8. As DNA, the CDR3 is TGTGCCAGCAGCTATGGGACAGGGACAAACCAAGAGACCCAGTACTTC. This encodes CASSYGTGTNQETQYF.

The rearrangement joins TRBV4-1 to TRBJ1-1; tentative D call: TRBD1 (6 bases). This CDR3 region has 15 residues. V dropped 2 bases and J dropped 4 bases, with 14 bases sitting between them. Germline V lookup: CDR1 MGHRA, CDR2 YSYEKL. The CDR3 coding sequence is TGCGCCAGCAGCCAATATCCAGGGGTGCGCACTGAAGCTTTCTTT. Translated, it gives CASSQYPGVRTEAFF.

The chain uses TRBV10-3 and TRBJ2-1, with TRBD1 matching 7 bases. There are 16 residues in the CDR3. Germline values: CDR1 ENHRY, CDR2 SYGVKD. V was pared by 5 bases and J by 5 bases, with 12 bases of the junction left unmatched. DNA of the CDR3: TGTGCCATCAGTCCTTCAGCGGCACAGGGGAACAATGAGCAGTTCTTC. This encodes CAISPSAAQGNNEQFF.

There are many counts of this clonotype. The V gene is TRBV20-1, the J gene TRBJ1-1, with a possible D match to TRBD1 (5 bases). Germline CDR1 is DFQATT and CDR2 is SNEGSKA (reference sequence). The germline V and J ends were trimmed by 6 bases and 4 bases, with 12 bases remaining between them. This CDR3 comprises 12 residues. CDR3 in amino acids: CSASRGGTEAFF. In nucleotides, the CDR3 is TGCAGTGCCAGTCGGGGGGGCACTGAAGCTTTCTTT.

The chain employs TRBV20-1 and TRBJ2-3; tentatively, D is TRBD2 (6 bases). CDR1 is DFQATT, CDR2 SNEGSKA, per germline (reference sequence). Trimming left V 0 bases short and J 0 bases short, with 19 bases between. The CDR3 covers 18 residues. In nucleotides, the CDR3 is TGCAGTGCTAGAGATTCCTCCGGGGCTAGCGCGAGCACAGATACGCAGTATTTT. Protein sequence: CSARDSSGASASTDTQYF.

This clonotype was recorded at least ten times. The chain combines TRBV28 with TRBJ2-1, with 7 bases identical to TRBD1. The ends lost 0 bases at V and 7 bases at J; junction bases unmatched: 3. Germline CDR1 MDHEN, CDR2 SYDVKM. The CDR3 consists of 14 residues. In nucleotides, the CDR3 is TGTGCCAGCAGTTTATGGACAGGGACAAATGAGCAGTTCTTC. Translation gives CASSLWTGTNEQFF.

This clonotype appeared a few times. The V call is TRBV20-1, the J call TRBJ2-7, with TRBD1 identical over 12 bases. The trim removed 6 bases at V and 0 bases at J, leaving 12 bases unmatched. The germline V gene has CDR1 DFQATT and CDR2 SNEGSKA (reference sequence). The CDR3 totals 17 residues. The CDR3 nucleotides are TGCAGTGCCTTGCCGGGACAGGGGGCCTATAGCTCCTACGAGCAGTACTTC. Encoded protein: CSALPGQGAYSSYEQYF.

J is TRBJ1-4 and V is TRBV11-2; 8 bases are a match to TRBD1. This CDR3 is built from 16 residues. Germline V lookup: CDR1 SGHAT, CDR2 FQNNGV. V was pared by 1 base and J by 8 bases, with 9 bases of the junction left unmatched. CDR3 bases: TGTGCCAGCAGCTTAGCCGGACAGGGTCTAGACGAAAAACTGTTTTTT. It codes for CASSLAGQGLDEKLFF.

The CDR3 reads CASSLMAGVSETQYF. In DNA, the CDR3 is TGTGCCAGCAGCTTGATGGCAGGGGTTTCGGAGACCCAGTACTTC. The chain is built from TRBV5-5 and TRBJ2-5; tentative D call: TRBD1 (6 bases). From germline, CDR1 is SGHKS and CDR2 YYEKEE (reference sequence). The length of the CDR3 is 15 residues. V was clipped by 1 base and J by 5 bases, with 15 bases between them. The variable domain in full, with the rest retrieved from reference TRBV5-5 and TRBJ2-5, is DAGVTQSPTHLIKTRGQQVTLRCSPISGHKSVSWYQQVLGQGPQFIFQYYEKEERGRGNFPDRFSARQFPNYSSELNVNALLLGDSALYLCASSLMAGVSETQYFGPGTRLLVL.

The gene calls are TRBV11-1 and TRBJ1-5; a weak D match, TRBD1 (6 bases). Germline V CDR1 and CDR2: SGHAT, FQDESV (reference sequence). The CDR3 loop spans 18 amino acids. Trimming removed 2 bases from V and 2 bases from J, with 19 bases in between. The CDR3 region is CASSLWTALKGGNQPQHF. The CDR3, as DNA: TGTGCCAGCAGCTTATGGACAGCACTTAAGGGCGGCAATCAGCCCCAGCATTTT.

This clonotype was seen repeatedly, ten times or more. At one end, the junction sequence differs from germline, possibly due to a read error. V and J are TRBV5-1 and TRBJ1-1; D remains unclear. The length of the CDR3 is 14 residues. Germline V CDR1 and CDR2: SGHRS, YFSETQ. The CDR3 DNA follows: TGTGCCAGCAGCCTGGACGGGTTGAACACTGAAGCTTTCTTT. As protein: CASSLDGLNTEAFF.

This clonotype was picked up a small number of times. The genes are TRBV20-1 and TRBJ2-1; 10 bases align to TRBD2. This CDR3 comprises 13 residues. The V gene's germline CDR1 is DFQATT and CDR2 SNEGSKA (reference sequence). J lost 4 bases, V lost 4 bases, and 1 base had no gene match. CDR3 region: CSATSGRYNEQFF. CDR3 coding DNA: TGCAGTGCTACTAGCGGGAGATACAATGAGCAGTTCTTC.

J is TRBJ2-2 and V is TRBV20-1, with 7 bases that match TRBD1. The V gene end was trimmed by 1 base and the J gene end by 5 bases; junction bases not matched to a gene: 7. CDR3 length: 15 residues. Germline CDR1 and CDR2: DFQATT and SNEGSKA (reference sequence). DNA for the CDR3: TGCAGTGCTAGAGTCCCAGGGGGTCGGACCGGGGAGCTGTTTTTT. It is translated as CSARVPGGRTGELFF.

This clonotype was detected only a few times. The junction and the germline gene differ at one end; a read error may be behind it. CDR3 nucleotides: TGTGCCAGCAGGTTAGGGACCGGACAGTCATCTGGCTACACCTTC. Encoded protein: CASRLGTGQSSGYTF. This chain joins TRBV7-9 and TRBJ1-2, with a tentative D call TRBD1 (6 bases). Germline values: CDR1 SEHNR, CDR2 FQNEAQ (reference sequence). This CDR3 is 15 amino acids long.

This clonotype was counted a few times. The chain carries TRBV7-2 and TRBJ2-6, with D uncertain. CDR1 SGHTA and CDR2 FQGNSA come from the germline V gene. This CDR3 region has 15 residues. Trimming removed 5 bases at V and 1 base at J, with 9 bases between. The CDR3 sequence: CASSNAVSGANVLTF. The CDR3 coding sequence is TGTGCCAGCAGCAATGCGGTTTCTGGGGCCAACGTCCTGACTTTC. The full variable domain, rest sourced from reference TRBV7-2 and TRBJ2-6, is GAGVSQSPSNKVTEKGKDVELRCDPISGHTALYWYRQSLGQGLEFLIYFQGNSAPDKSGLPSDRFSAERTGGSVSTLTIQRTQQEDSAVYLCASSNAVSGANVLTFGAGSRLTVL.

The rearrangement joins TRBV6-1 to TRBJ1-2; D uncertain. The CDR3 contains 14 residues. The V and J ends lost 6 bases and 6 bases respectively, with 17 bases between them. Germline assignment: CDR1 MNHNS and CDR2 SASEGT. CDR3 loop: CASSREVSAHGYTF. CDR3 in DNA: TGTGCCAGCAGCCGCGAGGTCAGTGCCCATGGCTACACCTTC.